The 20 T cell receptor beta chains in this list originate from one sample, sequenced in a study of blood T cell repertoires in COVID-19. TCRdb's table, derived via immunoSEQ multiplex PCR, lists solely in-frame clones and lacks some. Found here are about 140,000 clones, around 78% of them singletons; the top ten hold 3.5% to 5%. The sequencing sample was made of peripheral blood. These receptor sequences come from a woman older than 75 with active or convalescent COVID-19.

The chain is built from TRBV18 and TRBJ1-2; 8 bases are a match to TRBD1. CDR1 KGHSH and CDR2 LQKENI come from the germline V gene. With 2 bases clipped from V and 5 bases from J, the junction kept 1 base outside the gene matches. CDR3 length: 13 amino acids. The CDR3 is CASSPDRGYGYTF. CDR3 bases: TGTGCCAGCTCACCAGACAGGGGATATGGCTACACCTTC.

There are many counts of this clone. The chain joins TRBV6-1 to TRBJ2-7; perhaps TRBD2 as D (5 bases). The CDR3 extends over 15 amino acids. The ends were cut back, 2 bases at V and 0 bases at J, with 11 bases in the middle. Germline V lookup: CDR1 MNHNS, CDR2 SASEGT. CDR3 sequence (DNA): TGTGCCAGCAGTGAAATAGCGTATAGCTCCTACGAGCAGTACTTC. Its protein is CASSEIAYSSYEQYF.

This clone appeared a few times. V gene TRBV5-1 combines with J gene TRBJ1-1; 8 nucleotides align to TRBD1. Germline CDR1 is SGHRS and CDR2 is YFSETQ. J lost 3 bases, V lost 0 bases, and 1 base had no gene match. The CDR3 totals 14 residues. The CDR3 loop is CASSLGRGHTEAFF. Here the CDR3 DNA reads TGCGCCAGCAGCTTGGGCAGGGGGCACACTGAAGCTTTCTTT.

The chain recombines TRBV7-2 with TRBJ2-3; TRBD1 might be the D (6 bases). The CDR3 is 13 residues long. Looked up from germline, CDR1 is SGHTA and CDR2 is FQGNSA. V lost 1 base and J 6 bases, leaving 8 bases between the germline ends. In DNA form, the CDR3 reads TGTGCCAGCAGCTTAGGACAGGCCGATACGCAGTATTTT. This codes for CASSLGQADTQYF.

The chain recombines TRBV11-3 with TRBJ1-1; no definite D call. Germline V gene sequence: CDR1 SGHNT, CDR2 YENEEA. CDR3 length equals 13 residues. With 0 bases removed from V and 1 base from J, the gap between germline ends came to 3 bases. For the CDR3, the DNA is TGTGCCAGCAGCTTAGATCAGAACACTGAAGCTTTCTTT. This codes for CASSLDQNTEAFF.

The genes are TRBV20-1 and TRBJ2-2, with D hard to call. The CDR3 totals 11 residues. The germline V and J ends were trimmed by 3 bases and 5 bases, with 4 bases remaining between them. CDR1 and CDR2 (germline): DFQATT, SNEGSKA (reference sequence). The CDR3 DNA reads TGCAGTGCTAGGAGAACCGGGGAGCTGTTTTTT. This encodes CSARRTGELFF.

The V gene is TRBV5-3, the J gene TRBJ1-1; the D gene is possibly TRBD1 (5 bases). TRBV5-3 is placed among ORFs of uncertain function. The V end lost 5 bases, the J end lost 0 bases, and 26 bases lay between the germline ends. This CDR3 has 19 residues. The CDR3 here is CARREHWGGSIAMNTEAFF. Here the CDR3 DNA reads TGTGCCAGAAGGGAGCATTGGGGGGGATCGATTGCAATGAACACTGAAGCTTTCTTT.

The chain has TRBV5-6 and TRBJ2-1, with TRBD2 identical over 13 bases. V lost 3 bases to trimming and J lost 9 bases; unmatched junction nucleotides: 9. This CDR3 comprises 16 residues. Germline values: CDR1 SGHDT, CDR2 YYEEEE. The chain's CDR3 is CASSWRTSGGEREQFF. The CDR3 DNA is TGTGCCAGCAGCTGGCGCACTAGCGGGGGGGAACGTGAGCAGTTCTTC. The whole variable domain, filled in from reference TRBV5-6 and TRBJ2-1, reads DAGVTQSPTHLIKTRGQQVTLRCSPKSGHDTVSWYQQALGQGPQFIFQYYEEEERQRGNFPDRFSGHQFPNYSSELNVNALLLGDSALYLCASSWRTSGGEREQFFGPGTRLTVL.

The CDR3 sequence is CASSYLAEGGEQFF. CDR3 DNA sequence: TGTGCCAGTAGTTACTTGGCTGAGGGTGGTGAGCAGTTCTTC. The chain links TRBV19 to TRBJ2-1, with TRBD2 as a possible D gene (5 bases). The CDR3 runs to 14 residues. Trimming cost V 5 bases and J 9 bases, with 17 bases left between them. Germline loops: CDR1 LNHDA, CDR2 SQIVND (reference sequence).

The genes are TRBV10-1 and TRBJ1-5, with no clear D. CDR3 length equals 11 residues. Germline CDR1 WNHNN, CDR2 SYGVQD (reference sequence). Trimming removed 6 bases from V and 6 bases from J, with 6 bases in between. CDR3: CASSPCQPQHF. CDR3 DNA: TGCGCCAGCAGCCCGTGTCAGCCCCAGCATTTT.

The gene calls are TRBV4-2 and TRBJ2-7; 15 nucleotides agree with TRBD2. Germline assignment: CDR1 LGHNA and CDR2 YNFKEQ. CDR3 length: 16 amino acids. Trimming removed 4 bases from V and 4 bases from J; junction bases left unmatched: 5. CDR3: CASSPWTSGGGYEQYF. In DNA form, the CDR3 reads TGTGCCAGCAGCCCTTGGACTAGCGGGGGGGGTTACGAGCAGTACTTC.

The rearrangement links TRBV11-2 to TRBJ2-2; D remains ambiguous. CDR3 length: 14 residues. Germline assignment: CDR1 SGHAT and CDR2 FQNNGV. V shed 2 bases and J shed 5 bases, with 9 bases lying between them. CDR3 in DNA: TGTGCCAGCAGCTTACTAAAGTCGACCGGGGAGCTGTTTTTT. It is translated as CASSLLKSTGELFF.

J is TRBJ2-3 and V is TRBV5-4, with D maybe TRBD2 (5 bases). Trimming cost V 1 base and J 4 bases, with 13 bases left between them. The germline V gene has CDR1 SGHNT and CDR2 YYREEE (reference sequence). The CDR3 has 15 amino acids. CDR3 amino acids: CASSLSGISADTQYF. The DNA of the CDR3 is TGTGCCAGCAGCTTGTCGGGGATAAGCGCAGATACGCAGTATTTT.

V usage is TRBV6-5 and J usage is TRBJ1-5; D is ambiguous. The V gene lost 7 bases and the J gene lost 1 base, with 5 bases spanning the gap. The CDR3 covers 12 residues. Germline V gives CDR1 MNHEY, CDR2 SVGAGI. CDR3 residues: CASKLSNQPQHF. The CDR3 DNA sequence: TGTGCCAGCAAGCTGAGCAATCAGCCCCAGCATTTT.

This clone was recorded a few times. The J gene is TRBJ1-1, the V gene TRBV19; no clear D gene. This CDR3 spans 15 amino acids. Trimming removed 3 bases at V and 1 base at J, with 12 bases between. Germline-derived CDR1 and CDR2 are LNHDA and SQIVND (reference sequence). CDR3 sequence (DNA): TGTGCCAGTAGTATTTATGCCAGTCAGAACACTGAAGCTTTCTTT. This sequence encodes CASSIYASQNTEAFF.

This clone has a handful of counts. The V and J genes are TRBV24-1 and TRBJ1-2, with 7 bases identical to TRBD1. CDR1 KGHDR and CDR2 SFDVKD come from the germline V gene. This CDR3 is 13 amino acids long. V trimming: 3 bases; J trimming: 6 bases; junction bases outside the gene matches: 3. CDR3 sequence (DNA): TGTGCCACCAGTGATCATCAGGGGGATGGCTACACCTTC. Residues: CATSDHQGDGYTF.

This clone has a single count. The V call is TRBV14, the J call TRBJ2-1; 9 bases match TRBD2. The CDR3 consists of 14 residues. V gave up 6 bases and J gave up 13 bases; unmatched junction bases: 13. Germline CDR1 SGHDN, CDR2 FVKESK. CDR3 sequence reads: CASSPSGVTPYQFF. The CDR3 DNA reads as TGTGCCAGCAGTCCTAGCGGGGTTACCCCTTACCAGTTCTTC.

This clone was detected once. This chain uses TRBV3-1 (or the pseudogene TRBV3-2) with TRBJ1-1, with D unclear. This CDR3 region has 14 residues. Trimming shortened V by 1 base and J by 6 bases, and 12 bases separated the two germline ends. In germline, CDR1 is LGHDT, CDR2 YNNKEL (reference sequence). Written as DNA, the CDR3 is TGTGCCAGCAGCCAAGGCAGAATTTCCTCTGAAGCTTTCTTT. Translating it yields CASSQGRISSEAFF.

The CDR3 DNA reads TGTGCCAGCGGCCGGGACAGGGGGGATCAGCCCCAGCATTTT. Translated: CASGRDRGDQPQHF. The chain couples TRBV2 to TRBJ1-5; TRBD1 matches 11 bases. Losses at the gene ends were 8 bases for V and 5 bases for J; bases not matched to a gene: 5. Germline assignment: CDR1 SNHLY and CDR2 FYNNEI. The CDR3 runs 14 residues.

The chain carries TRBV3-1 (or the pseudogene TRBV3-2) and TRBJ2-5; TRBD1 agrees at 9 bases. The CDR3 consists of 14 residues. The J segment lost 4 bases and the V segment lost 3 bases, leaving 3 bases of the junction unmatched. Germline V gene lookup returns CDR1 LGHDT and CDR2 YNNKEL (reference sequence). As DNA, the CDR3 is TGTGCCAGCAGCCACGGGACAGGGACAGAGACCCAGTACTTC. Its translation: CASSHGTGTETQYF.